This passage covers 22 T cell receptor beta chains from one sample sequenced in a study of CD4 T cells in relation to SARS-CoV-2 and coronaviruses. No antigen has been assigned to these receptors. This table comes from immunoSEQ multiplex PCR, and its TCRdb copy is limited to in-frame clones, with some not included. The sample has 36,000 or so clones, about three quarters seen once. Sample: memory CD4+ T cells from PBMCs, cultured in vitro. The receptors originated from an adult with COVID-19.

The CDR3, as DNA: TGTGCCAGCAGAGCAGACTGGAGCTCCTACAATGAGCAGTTCTTC. This translates into CASRADWSSYNEQFF. The chain joins TRBV6-5 to TRBJ2-1; D unresolved. The CDR3 runs 15 residues. The germline V and J ends were trimmed by 6 bases and 0 bases, with 12 bases remaining between them. CDR1 MNHEY and CDR2 SVGAGI come from the germline V gene.

The chain carries TRBV5-1 and TRBJ2-7, with a tentative D call TRBD1 (6 bases). This CDR3 is built from 15 residues. Trimming removed 4 bases from V and 5 bases from J, with 19 bases in between. Germline values: CDR1 SGHRS, CDR2 YFSETQ. CDR3: CASSTANSGAHEQYF. CDR3 sequence (DNA): TGCGCCAGCAGCACGGCCAATTCAGGGGCCCACGAGCAGTACTTC.

This sequence joins TRBV19 and TRBJ1-1, with unresolved D. The CDR3 spans 13 residues. Germline V gene sequence: CDR1 LNHDA, CDR2 SQIVND (reference sequence). Trimming cost V 10 bases and J 3 bases, with 15 bases left between them. The CDR3 region is CATRRALDTEAFF. The CDR3 DNA sequence: TGTGCCACCCGAAGGGCCCTCGACACTGAAGCTTTCTTT.

The chain carries TRBV4-1 and TRBJ2-1; D possibly corresponds to TRBD1 (6 bases). Looked up from germline, CDR1 is MGHRA and CDR2 is YSYEKL. CDR3 length: 14 amino acids. V was trimmed by 5 bases and J by 0 bases, leaving 8 bases between them. The CDR3 nucleotides read TGCGCCAGCAGCACACAGGGCTCCTACAATGAGCAGTTCTTC. It encodes CASSTQGSYNEQFF.

The chain combines TRBV7-2 with TRBJ2-1, with a weak D call TRBD2 (5 bases). The germline V gene encodes CDR1 SGHTA and CDR2 FQGNSA. The CDR3 loop spans 14 amino acids. Trimming pared 1 base from V and 9 bases from J, leaving 13 bases between. The CDR3 sequence is CASSLGTGVGEQFF. The DNA for the CDR3 is TGTGCCAGCAGCTTAGGGACTGGAGTGGGTGAGCAGTTCTTC.

This rearrangement joins TRBV5-8 to TRBJ2-5; possible D gene TRBD1, 5 bases. Trimming took 0 bases from V and 4 from J, leaving 10 bases between them. Germline CDR1 and CDR2: SGHTS and YDEGEE. CDR3 size: 14 residues. DNA of the CDR3: TGTGCCAGCAGCTTGGGCAGAAGGGGAGAGACCCAGTACTTC. Protein: CASSLGRRGETQYF.

CDR3 nucleotides: TGCAGTGCTAGTGGGCAGAAGAACAATGAGCAGTTCTTC. Translating gives CSASGQKNNEQFF. The genes are TRBV20-1 and TRBJ2-1, with no clear D. This CDR3 is 13 amino acids long. Trimming shortened V by 3 bases and J by 5 bases, and 11 bases separated the two germline ends. Germline V CDR1 and CDR2: DFQATT, SNEGSKA (reference sequence).

In its sample, this clone was seen once. This chain joins TRBV2 and TRBJ2-5; 10 nucleotides agree with TRBD2. V lost 6 bases, J lost 7 bases, and 8 bases stayed unmatched. From germline, CDR1 is SNHLY and CDR2 FYNNEI. The CDR3 spans 14 residues. This CDR3 reads CASRGVLAGATQYF. In DNA form, the CDR3 reads TGTGCCAGCAGGGGGGTTCTAGCGGGAGCGACCCAGTACTTC. The full variable domain, its missing parts supplied by reference TRBV2 and TRBJ2-5, is EPEVTQTPSHQVTQMGQEVILRCVPISNHLYFYWYRQILGQKVEFLVSFYNNEISEKSEIFDDQFSVERPDGSNFTLKIRSTKLEDSAMYFCASRGVLAGATQYFGPGTRLLVL.

This clone was counted between two and nine times. This chain links TRBV7-9 with TRBJ1-1, with D unclear. Trimming took 2 bases from V and 2 from J, leaving 6 bases between them. Germline-derived CDR1 and CDR2 are SEHNR and FQNEAQ (reference sequence). The CDR3 runs 13 residues. The CDR3 protein is CASSLQENTEAFF. The DNA of the CDR3 is TGTGCCAGCAGCTTACAGGAAAACACTGAAGCTTTCTTT.

This rearrangement joins TRBV7-2 to TRBJ2-1; D is undetermined. V dropped 5 bases and J dropped 5 bases, with 13 bases sitting between them. CDR3 length: 14 amino acids. Germline V lookup: CDR1 SGHTA, CDR2 FQGNSA. The CDR3 reads CASSPRLGHNEQFF. As DNA, the CDR3 is TGTGCCAGCAGCCCTCGGCTGGGCCACAATGAGCAGTTCTTC.

This chain joins TRBV5-1 and TRBJ2-5; 8 positions agree with TRBD2. J was trimmed by 4 bases and V by 6 bases; bases with no gene match: 11. The CDR3 is made up of 15 amino acids. CDR1 is SGHRS, CDR2 YFSETQ, per germline. This chain's CDR3 is CASIESGGVSETQYF. The CDR3 DNA is TGCGCCAGCATCGAGAGCGGGGGTGTCTCAGAGACCCAGTACTTC.

The chain uses TRBV23-1 and TRBJ1-2, with TRBD1 matching 12 bases. TRBV23-1 falls under the ORF class, with uncertain function. The CDR3 is 20 residues long. The J segment lost 0 bases and the V segment lost 7 bases, leaving 18 bases of the junction unmatched. The CDR3 bases are TGCGCCAGCACCCCTTCACGCGGGGGGGGACAGGGGGCATCTAACTATGGCTACACCTTC. Its translation: CASTPSRGGGQGASNYGYTF.

V is TRBV6-5 and J is TRBJ2-5; maybe TRBD1 (5 bases). This CDR3 region has 13 residues. With 7 bases removed from V and 4 bases from J, the gap between germline ends came to 13 bases. The V gene's germline CDR1 is MNHEY and CDR2 SVGAGI. The CDR3 sequence is CASTETVGETQYF. CDR3 DNA: TGTGCCAGCACCGAGACAGTAGGAGAGACCCAGTACTTC.

The chain couples TRBV3-1 (or the pseudogene TRBV3-2) to TRBJ2-1; either TRBD1 or TRBD2 may supply D (6 bases each). V lost 5 bases to trimming and J lost 5 bases, with 16 bases between them. In germline, CDR1 is LGHDT, CDR2 YNNKEL (reference sequence). This CDR3 spans 15 amino acids. This chain's CDR3 is CASSSRGRGDNEQFF. CDR3 nucleotides: TGTGCCAGCAGCTCACGAGGAAGGGGGGACAATGAGCAGTTCTTC.

The chain has TRBV6-5 and TRBJ2-6; TRBD1 might be the D (5 bases). Per the germline V gene, CDR1 is MNHEY and CDR2 is SVGAGI. The CDR3 has 15 residues. The V end lost 10 bases, the J end lost 1 base, and 14 bases lay between the germline ends. CDR3 sequence: CAISQGLSGANVLTF. CDR3 in DNA: TGTGCCATCTCCCAGGGTTTATCTGGGGCCAACGTCCTGACTTTC.

The chain joins TRBV19 to TRBJ1-2; 7 nucleotides align to TRBD1. Germline V CDR1 and CDR2: LNHDA, SQIVND (reference sequence). The V segment lost 3 bases and the J segment 4 bases; nucleotides outside the gene matches: 8. CDR3 size: 15 residues. CDR3: CASSIPGTAIYGYTF. The DNA for the CDR3 is TGTGCCAGTAGTATTCCCGGGACAGCGATCTATGGCTACACCTTC.

This clone was detected only once. The chain has TRBV30 and TRBJ2-1; tentatively, D is TRBD1 (6 bases). The CDR3 has 12 residues. Trimming left V 1 base short and J 7 bases short, with 8 bases between. Germline loops: CDR1 GTSNPN, CDR2 SVGIG (reference sequence). The CDR3 is CAWSAQGNEQFF. CDR3 nucleotide sequence: TGTGCCTGGAGTGCACAGGGTAATGAGCAGTTCTTC.

The genes are TRBV9 and TRBJ2-3, with D perhaps matching TRBD2 (5 bases). The V and J ends lost 0 bases and 0 bases respectively, with 8 bases between them. The CDR3 has 15 amino acids. Germline CDR1 is SGDLS and CDR2 is YYNGEE. The chain's CDR3 is CASSVGAGSTDTQYF. For the CDR3, the DNA is TGTGCCAGCAGCGTAGGGGCGGGTAGCACAGATACGCAGTATTTT. Based on the CDR3 plus reference TRBV9 and TRBJ2-3, the full variable domain is DSGVTQTPKHLITATGQRVTLRCSPRSGDLSVYWYQQSLDQGLQFLIQYYNGEERAKGNILERFSAQQFPDLHSELNLSSLELGDSALYFCASSVGAGSTDTQYFGPGTRLTVL.

V gene TRBV3-1 (or the pseudogene TRBV3-2) combines with J gene TRBJ2-2; 9 bases line up with TRBD2. Germline assignment: CDR1 LGHDT and CDR2 YNNKEL (reference sequence). The CDR3 contains 15 residues. J lost 5 bases, V lost 4 bases, and 5 bases had no gene match. The DNA for the CDR3 is TGTGCCAGCAGCCGGCGGGAGGGTTGGACCGGGGAGCTGTTTTTT. Translated, it gives CASSRREGWTGELFF.

V is TRBV7-2 and J is TRBJ2-3; perhaps TRBD2 as D (7 bases). Germline V gives CDR1 SGHTA, CDR2 FQGNSA. The V end was cut by 1 base, the J end by 3 bases, with 11 bases between. CDR3 length: 15 residues. The CDR3 DNA reads as TGTGCCAGCAGCTTAGAGGGGGGGGCGACAGATACGCAGTATTTT. This gives the protein CASSLEGGATDTQYF.

The chain employs TRBV18 and TRBJ2-7; 9 positions agree with TRBD1. The V gene's germline CDR1 is KGHSH and CDR2 LQKENI. The ends lost 8 bases at V and 4 bases at J; junction bases unmatched: 12. CDR3 length: 15 residues. The CDR3 region has the DNA TGTGCCAGCAGGACCGAGGGGACAGGGATTTACGAGCAGTACTTC. This translates into CASRTEGTGIYEQYF.

This clone was detected only a few times. The chain couples TRBV10-3 to TRBJ1-2; D gene uncertain. Looked up from germline, CDR1 is ENHRY and CDR2 is SYGVKD. V shed 3 bases and J shed 4 bases, with 9 bases lying between them. CDR3 size: 13 residues. The CDR3 bases are TGTGCCATCAGTGAAATGACGGCCTATGGCTACACCTTC. Its translation: CAISEMTAYGYTF.